The rows below give T cell receptor beta chains drawn from one sample of a study of T cell responses to AZD1222 COVID-19 vaccine. Using immunoSEQ multiplex PCR, the repertoire was profiled, and TCRdb retains in-frame clones only, with some absent. Of over 100,000 clones listed, more than 75% were seen once; the top ten hold around 1%. Sequenced material: peripheral blood, taken 28 days after the second AZD1222 dose. The source is an adult who received the AZD1222 COVID-19 vaccine. Both conserved end residues are part of each CDR3. Fields, in order: V gene, clone size, D gene, J gene, CDR3 DNA, CDR3 protein. D genes are given only for firm matches. Rows may omit the clone size; those that give it use once, few, many or a size class.

>TRBV10-3|-|-|TRBJ1-1
TGTGCCATCAGTGAGTCGGGGGGGTTATTGACTGAAGCTTTCTTT
CAISESGGLLTEAFF
>TRBV7-9|-|-|TRBJ1-2
TGTGCCAGCAGCTTAGATAGCCGATATGGCTACACCTTC
CASSLDSRYGYTF
>TRBV19|-|TRBD1|TRBJ2-7
TGTGCCAGTAGTACGACCCAGGGGGTACTTTACGAGCAGTACTTC
CASSTTQGVLYEQYF
>TRBV27|-|TRBD1|TRBJ1-2
TGTGCCAGCAGTCCAAAAATGACAGGGGGCTTTGGCTACACCTTC
CASSPKMTGGFGYTF
>TRBV5-1|-|TRBD1|TRBJ2-5
TGCGCCAGCAGCCACCGGACAGGGTTTACGGAGACCCAGTACTTC
CASSHRTGFTETQYF
>TRBV18|-|-|TRBJ1-2
TGTGCCAGCTCACCCGTGACAGAGACTAACTATGGCTACACCTTC
CASSPVTETNYGYTF
>TRBV12-3/TRBV12-4|-|-|TRBJ1-1
TGTGCCAGCAGTTTAATACCCCGGCAGGCTTTCTTT
CASSLIPRQAFF
>TRBV30|-|-|TRBJ1-5
TGTGCTTTGCAGGGTTATGGCAATCAGCCCCAGCATTTT
CALQGYGNQPQHF
>TRBV18|-|TRBD1|TRBJ2-7
TGTGCCAGCTCCCCTGCGGGGACAGGGCGATACGAGCAGTACTTC
CASSPAGTGRYEQYF
>TRBV7-2|-|TRBD1|TRBJ1-4
TGTGCCAGCAGCTTAAGTGTGGGACAGGTCAATGAAAAACTGTTTTTT
CASSLSVGQVNEKLFF
>TRBV28|-|TRBD1|TRBJ1-4
TGTGCCAGCAGTTTGGACCAGGGGGCAAGAGGCGAAAAACTGTTTTTT
CASSLDQGARGEKLFF
>TRBV12-5|-|-|TRBJ2-7
TGTGCTAGTGTAATGGGAAAGACAGGCTCCTACGAGCAGTACTTC
CASVMGKTGSYEQYF
>TRBV19|-|-|TRBJ1-5
TGTGCCAGTAGTAGATGGAGCAATCAGCCCCAGCATTTT
CASSRWSNQPQHF
>TRBV5-1|-|-|TRBJ2-7
TGCGCCAGCAGCTTGGGTGGGGGCCGTGGCGAGCAGTACTTC
CASSLGGGRGEQYF
>TRBV2|-|-|TRBJ1-4
TGTGCCAGCAGGGGGGAGAGGAGTGAAAAACTGTTTTTT
CASRGERSEKLFF
>TRBV5-6|-|-|TRBJ1-2
TGTGCCAGCAGCCCCTGGGAATTGGGCTACACCTTC
CASSPWELGYTF
>TRBV11-3|-|-|TRBJ2-1
TGTGCCAGCCCTGCATCCCAGGGGCAGCCCTACAATGAGCAGTTCTTC
CASPASQGQPYNEQFF
>TRBV6-6|few|-|TRBJ1-1
TGTGCCAGCAGTCGACTTTATTGGCACGAGATGAACACTGAAGCTTTCTTT
CASSRLYWHEMNTEAFF
>TRBV29-1|-|TRBD1|TRBJ2-7
TGCAGCGCCTCTCTCAGGGGGAGGCAGTACTTC
CSASLRGRQYF
>TRBV5-4|-|-|TRBJ1-6
TGTGCCAGCAGCCGTTCCCAATCACCCCTCCACTTT
CASSRSQSPLHF
>TRBV9|-|-|TRBJ2-1
TGTGCCAGCAGCGCGACCCCGGAAGTGTTGATGGGAGAGCAGTTCTTC
CASSATPEVLMGEQFF
>TRBV10-3|-|TRBD2|TRBJ2-3
TGTGCCATCAGTGAAGCACTAGCGGGCTCCACAGATACGCAGTATTTT
CAISEALAGSTDTQYF
>TRBV27|-|-|TRBJ1-1
TGTGCCAGCAGTCTAAGGCGGAACACTGAAGCTTTCTTT
CASSLRRNTEAFF
>TRBV5-1|-|TRBD2|TRBJ2-3
TGCGCCAGCAGCACGGGACTAGCGGGACATCGCACAGATACGCAGTATTTT
CASSTGLAGHRTDTQYF
>TRBV18|-|TRBD1|TRBJ2-1
TGTGCCAGCTCACCTACGGGACAGCCGTACAATGAGCAGTTCTTC
CASSPTGQPYNEQFF
>TRBV5-1|-|-|TRBJ2-7
TGCGCCAGCAGTAAGTTAGAGGGAGGCTCCTACGAGCAGTACTTC
CASSKLEGGSYEQYF
>TRBV6-5|-|TRBD1|TRBJ1-2
TGTGCCAGCAGCCAAGCGAGGACAGGGATAAATGGCTACACCTTC
CASSQARTGINGYTF
>TRBV24-1|-|-|TRBJ2-3
TGTGCCACCAGTGAACCATATAGACACGCCACAGATACGCAGTATTTT
CATSEPYRHATDTQYF
>TRBV2|-|-|TRBJ1-6
TGTGCCAGCAGTCAACAAGGAAATAATTCACCCCTCCACTTT
CASSQQGNNSPLHF
>TRBV15|once|TRBD1|TRBJ2-3
TGTGCCACCAGCAGAGGACCTCGACAGGGGTTAGATACGCAGTATTTT
CATSRGPRQGLDTQYF
>TRBV7-2|-|-|TRBJ2-7
TGTGCCAGCAGCTTAGCGCGGCAGGGGAAGGAGTACTTC
CASSLARQGKEYF
>TRBV5-6|-|-|TRBJ1-6
TGTGCCAGCAGCTTAGATCCGAACTCCTATAATTCACCCCTCCACTTT
CASSLDPNSYNSPLHF
>TRBV7-3|-|-|TRBJ2-4
TGTGCCAGCAGCCACCCCCCGCTAGCCAAAAACATTCAGTACTTC
CASSHPPLAKNIQYF
>TRBV14|-|TRBD1|TRBJ1-1
TGTGCCAGCAGCCAAGATATCAGGGCCAGGGGGATCCTAAACACTGAAGCTTTCTTT
CASSQDIRARGILNTEAFF
>TRBV18|-|-|TRBJ2-5
TGTGCCAGCTCAGAGGGAGGCTACCAAGAGACCCAGTACTTC
CASSEGGYQETQYF
>TRBV27|once|-|TRBJ2-7
TGTGCCAGCAGTCCTTCCCGGGGTTTCCACCTTCGTCTCGAATACGAGCAGTACTTC
CASSPSRGFHLRLEYEQYF
>TRBV3-1/TRBV3-2|-|-|TRBJ2-7
TGTGCCAGCAGCCTATACTACGAGCAGTACTTC
CASSLYYEQYF
>TRBV7-9|-|-|TRBJ1-6
TGTGCCAGCAGCTTAGGATGGGACGAAAATTCACCCCTCCACTTT
CASSLGWDENSPLHF
>TRBV7-3|-|TRBD1|TRBJ2-1
TGTGCCAGCAGCTGGGACAGGGGAACCTACAATGAGCAGTTCTTC
CASSWDRGTYNEQFF
>TRBV9|-|-|TRBJ2-3
TGTGCCAGCAGCGTAGGGAGGGGAACAGGGTTCGGAGATACGCAGTATTTT
CASSVGRGTGFGDTQYF
>TRBV19|-|TRBD1|TRBJ1-2
TGTGCCAGTACCAAAGACAGGGCCAGAAAGGGCTATGGCTACACCTTC
CASTKDRARKGYGYTF
>TRBV7-8|-|-|TRBJ1-2
TGTGCCAGCAGCTTGGGGGTGGGCAGCTCTATGAGGGGCTACACCTTC
CASSLGVGSSMRGYTF
>TRBV27|-|-|TRBJ2-1
TGTGCCAGCAGTCACATCCTACGGTGGGAGCAGTTCTTC
CASSHILRWEQFF
>TRBV3-1/TRBV3-2|-|-|TRBJ1-2
TGTGCCAGCAGCCAAGGATGGCGGGATGGCTACACCTTC
CASSQGWRDGYTF
>TRBV19|many|-|TRBJ1-5
TGTGCCAGTAGCCAGGGTAGGGATCAGCCCCAGCATTTT
CASSQGRDQPQHF
>TRBV10-3|-|-|TRBJ2-4
TGTGCCATCAGTGAGTTTGGCGGGGAAGCCAAAAACATTCAGTACTTC
CAISEFGGEAKNIQYF
>TRBV6-5|-|-|TRBJ1-2
TGTGCCAGCACCTTGGGCCTGCTCTATGGCTACACCTTC
CASTLGLLYGYTF
>TRBV28|once|-|TRBJ2-7
TGTGCCAGCAGTTTTCGGCCTTCCGGCTCCTACGAGCAGTACTTC
CASSFRPSGSYEQYF
>TRBV7-9|-|-|TRBJ1-5
TGTGCCAGCAGCTCTAGAGGGGAGGGACACCCTTATCAGCCCCAGCATTTT
CASSSRGEGHPYQPQHF